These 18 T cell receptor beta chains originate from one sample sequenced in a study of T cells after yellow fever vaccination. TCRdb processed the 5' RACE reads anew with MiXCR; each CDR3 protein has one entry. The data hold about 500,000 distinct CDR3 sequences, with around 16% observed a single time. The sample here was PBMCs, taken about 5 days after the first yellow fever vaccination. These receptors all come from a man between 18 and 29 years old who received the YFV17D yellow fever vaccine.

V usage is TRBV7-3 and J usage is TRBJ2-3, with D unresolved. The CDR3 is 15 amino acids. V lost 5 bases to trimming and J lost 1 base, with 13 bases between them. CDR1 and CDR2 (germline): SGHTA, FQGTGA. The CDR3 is CASSPTSAGTDTQYF. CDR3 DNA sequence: TGTGCCAGCAGCCCTACATCGGCTGGCACAGATACGCAGTATTTT.

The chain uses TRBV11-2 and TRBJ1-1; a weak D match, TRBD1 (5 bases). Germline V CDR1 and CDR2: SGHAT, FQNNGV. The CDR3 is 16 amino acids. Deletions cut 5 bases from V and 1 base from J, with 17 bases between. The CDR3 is CASSPWSRGPNTEAFF. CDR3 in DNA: TGTGCCAGCAGCCCGTGGAGTAGGGGACCGAACACTGAAGCTTTCTTT.

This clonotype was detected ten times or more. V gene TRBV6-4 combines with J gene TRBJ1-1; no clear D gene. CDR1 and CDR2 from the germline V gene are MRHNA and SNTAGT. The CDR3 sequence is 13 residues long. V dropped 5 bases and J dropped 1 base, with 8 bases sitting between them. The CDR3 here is CASSSQPNTEAFF. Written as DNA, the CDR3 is TGTGCCAGCAGTTCACAGCCGAACACTGAAGCTTTCTTT.

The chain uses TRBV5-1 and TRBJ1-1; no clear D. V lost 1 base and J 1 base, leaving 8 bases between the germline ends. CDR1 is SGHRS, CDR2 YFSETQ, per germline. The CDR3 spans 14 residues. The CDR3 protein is CASSLFEANTEAFF. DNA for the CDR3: TGCGCCAGCAGCTTGTTTGAGGCGAACACTGAAGCTTTCTTT.

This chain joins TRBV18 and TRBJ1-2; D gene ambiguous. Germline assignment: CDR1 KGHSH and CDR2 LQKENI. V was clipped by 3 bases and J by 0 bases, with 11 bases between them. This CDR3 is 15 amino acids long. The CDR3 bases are TGTGCCAGCTCACCTTCAACGGAAGCTAACTATGGCTACACCTTC. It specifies CASSPSTEANYGYTF.

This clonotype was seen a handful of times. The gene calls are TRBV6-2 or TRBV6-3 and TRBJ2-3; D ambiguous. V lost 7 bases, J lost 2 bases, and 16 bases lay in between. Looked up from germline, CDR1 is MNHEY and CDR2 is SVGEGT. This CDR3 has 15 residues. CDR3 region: CASNDSGGSTDTQYF. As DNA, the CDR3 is TGTGCCAGCAACGACTCGGGCGGCTCCACAGATACGCAGTATTTT.

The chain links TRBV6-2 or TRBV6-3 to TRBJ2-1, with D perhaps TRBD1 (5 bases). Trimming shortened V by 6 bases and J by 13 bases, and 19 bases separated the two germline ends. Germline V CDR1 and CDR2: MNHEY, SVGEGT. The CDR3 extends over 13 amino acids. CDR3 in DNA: TGTGCCAGCAGCACCCTTGGGGCCACCCACCAGTTCTTC. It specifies CASSTLGATHQFF.

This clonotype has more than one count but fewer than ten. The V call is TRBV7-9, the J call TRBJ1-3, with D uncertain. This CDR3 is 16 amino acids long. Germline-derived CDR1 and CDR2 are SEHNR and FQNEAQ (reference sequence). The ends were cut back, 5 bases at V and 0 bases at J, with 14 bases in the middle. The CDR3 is CASSLTTGLSGNTIYF. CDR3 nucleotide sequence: TGTGCCAGCAGCCTGACCACCGGTCTCTCTGGAAACACCATATATTTT.

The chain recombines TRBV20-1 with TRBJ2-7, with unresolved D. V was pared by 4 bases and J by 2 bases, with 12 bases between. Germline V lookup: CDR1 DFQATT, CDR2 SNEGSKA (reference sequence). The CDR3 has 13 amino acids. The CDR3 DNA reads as TGCAGTGCTATTGTCGCGTTAACCTACGAGCAGTACTTC. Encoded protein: CSAIVALTYEQYF.

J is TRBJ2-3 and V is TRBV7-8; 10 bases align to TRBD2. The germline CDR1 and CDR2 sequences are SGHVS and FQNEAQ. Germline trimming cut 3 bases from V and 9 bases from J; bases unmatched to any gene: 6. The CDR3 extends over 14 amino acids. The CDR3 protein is CASSFPLAGGTQYF. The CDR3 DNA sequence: TGTGCCAGCAGCTTCCCCTTAGCGGGGGGAACGCAGTATTTT.

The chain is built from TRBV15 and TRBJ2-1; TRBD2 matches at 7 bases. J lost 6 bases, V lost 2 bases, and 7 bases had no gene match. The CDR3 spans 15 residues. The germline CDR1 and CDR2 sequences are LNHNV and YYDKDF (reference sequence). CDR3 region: CATSRSSGLGNEQFF. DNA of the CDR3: TGTGCCACCAGCAGAAGTAGCGGGTTGGGCAATGAGCAGTTCTTC.

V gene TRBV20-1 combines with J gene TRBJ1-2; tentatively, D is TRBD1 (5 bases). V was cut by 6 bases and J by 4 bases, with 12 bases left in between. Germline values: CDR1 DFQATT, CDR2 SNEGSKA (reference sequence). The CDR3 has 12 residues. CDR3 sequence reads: CSATREIYGYTF. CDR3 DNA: TGCAGTGCAACCAGGGAGATCTATGGCTACACCTTC.

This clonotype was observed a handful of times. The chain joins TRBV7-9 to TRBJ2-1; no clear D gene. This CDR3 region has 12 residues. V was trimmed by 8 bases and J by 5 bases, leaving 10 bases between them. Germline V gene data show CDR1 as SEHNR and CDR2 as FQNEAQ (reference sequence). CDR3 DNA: TGTGCCAGCGCCACCGGGCACAATGAGCAGTTCTTC. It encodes CASATGHNEQFF.

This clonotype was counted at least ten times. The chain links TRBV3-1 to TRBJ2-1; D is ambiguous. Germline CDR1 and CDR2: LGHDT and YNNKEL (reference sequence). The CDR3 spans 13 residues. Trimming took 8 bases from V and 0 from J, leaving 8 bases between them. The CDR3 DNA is TGTGCCAGCGGAACAGTCTCCTACAATGAGCAGTTCTTC. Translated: CASGTVSYNEQFF.

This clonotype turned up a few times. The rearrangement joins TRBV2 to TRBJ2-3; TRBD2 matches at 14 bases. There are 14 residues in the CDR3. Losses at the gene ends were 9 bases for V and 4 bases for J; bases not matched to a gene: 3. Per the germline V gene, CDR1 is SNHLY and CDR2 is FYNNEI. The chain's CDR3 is CARGTSGGADTQYF. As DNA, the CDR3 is TGTGCCAGGGGGACTAGCGGGGGTGCAGATACGCAGTATTTT.

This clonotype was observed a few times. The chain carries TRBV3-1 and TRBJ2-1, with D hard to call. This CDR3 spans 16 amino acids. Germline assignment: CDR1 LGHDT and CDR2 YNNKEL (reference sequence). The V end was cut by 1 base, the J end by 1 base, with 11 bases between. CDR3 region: CASSQGLQPSYNEQFF. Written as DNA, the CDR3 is TGTGCCAGCAGCCAAGGCCTCCAACCTTCCTACAATGAGCAGTTCTTC.

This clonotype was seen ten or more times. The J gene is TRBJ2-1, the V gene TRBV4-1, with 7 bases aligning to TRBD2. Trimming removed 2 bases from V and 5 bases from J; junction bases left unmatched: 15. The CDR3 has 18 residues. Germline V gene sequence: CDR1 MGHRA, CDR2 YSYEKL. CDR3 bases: TGCGCCAGCAGCCAACTTAAATTCCGGGGCCGGGGGGACAATGAGCAGTTCTTC. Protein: CASSQLKFRGRGDNEQFF.

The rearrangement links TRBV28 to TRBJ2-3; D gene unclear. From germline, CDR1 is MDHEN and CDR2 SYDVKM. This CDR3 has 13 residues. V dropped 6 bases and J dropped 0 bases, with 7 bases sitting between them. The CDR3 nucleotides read TGTGCCAGCAGGAAAACTAGCACAGATACGCAGTATTTT. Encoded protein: CASRKTSTDTQYF.